The present TCR beta chain was sequenced within a study of blood T cell repertoires in COVID-19. At the level of the study: The United States, Italy and Spain were the sources of the acute and convalescent COVID-19 samples. T cells, B-cell-depleted T cells, or PBMCs supplied cDNA or gDNA.

The CDR3 extends over 15 amino acids. V was cut by 7 bases and J by 0 bases, with 14 bases left in between. Looked up from germline, CDR1 is MNHEY and CDR2 is SMNVEV (reference sequence). Per the authors' pipeline: It was from reference gene primer amplification that nucleated cell counts were estimated. This table comes from immunoSEQ multiplex PCR, and its TCRdb copy is limited to in-frame clones, with some not included. V and J calls and clone size follow that table, whereas D and trimming were derived from the DNA. The data show some 97,000 clones, with just under 80% seen just once and roughly 12% held by the top ten.

The chain links TRBV27 to TRBJ2-3; perhaps TRBD2 as D (6 bases). The sequenced sample consisted of peripheral blood. The sequence was collected from a woman between 70 and 85 years old with acute or convalescent COVID-19. CDR3 region: CASNRGRYSTDTQYF. The CDR3 bases are TGTGCCAGCAATCGGGGGAGATATAGCACAGATACGCAGTATTTT.